This entry lists 20 T cell receptor beta chains sequenced from one sample in a study of somatic mutations in cytotoxic T cells in rheumatoid arthritis. Profiled with immunoSEQ multiplex PCR; TCRdb holds only in-frame clones, not every one. The sample has over 15,000 clones, about nine tenths seen once. Sequencing was carried out using CD8+ T cells sorted from blood. The receptors were sampled from a man aged 35-49 years in good health.

CDR3: CASSLGQDSNQPQHF. The CDR3 coding sequence is TGTGCCAGCAGCTTGGGACAGGATAGCAATCAGCCCCAGCATTTT. V is TRBV5-8 and J is TRBJ1-5; a possible D gene is TRBD1 (6 bases). CDR3 size: 15 residues. V gave up 0 bases and J gave up 0 bases, with 7 bases separating them. Per the germline V gene, CDR1 is SGHTS and CDR2 is YDEGEE. Drawing the rest from reference TRBV5-8 and TRBJ1-5, the complete variable domain is EAGVTQSPTHLIKTRGQQATLRCSPISGHTSVYWYQQALGLGLQFLLWYDEGEERNRGNFPPRFSGRQFPNYSSELNVNALELEDSALYLCASSLGQDSNQPQHFGDGTRLSIL.

The genes are TRBV5-5 and TRBJ2-7; possible D gene TRBD1, 5 bases. Germline CDR1 and CDR2: SGHKS and YYEKEE (reference sequence). The CDR3 sequence is 15 residues long. Trimming removed 2 bases from V and 1 base from J, with 13 bases in between. CDR3 in amino acids: CASSLETGVSYEQYF. The CDR3 region has the DNA TGTGCCAGCAGCTTAGAAACAGGCGTATCCTACGAGCAGTACTTC.

The chain is built from TRBV27 and TRBJ1-1; D gene unclear. V lost 1 base to trimming and J lost 3 bases, with 12 bases between them. This CDR3 region has 15 residues. Germline V lookup: CDR1 MNHEY, CDR2 SMNVEV (reference sequence). Written as DNA, the CDR3 is TGTGCCAGCAGTTTATGGGCGCCAACCGACACTGAAGCTTTCTTT. Protein product: CASSLWAPTDTEAFF.

This clone was counted between two and nine times. The chain joins TRBV9 to TRBJ1-1, with unresolved D. V gave up 2 bases and J gave up 4 bases, with 12 bases separating them. Germline assignment: CDR1 SGDLS and CDR2 YYNGEE. The CDR3 length is 14 residues. The CDR3 DNA reads TGTGCCAGCAGCGTGGAGCCATCCCCCACTGAAGCTTTCTTT. Translating gives CASSVEPSPTEAFF. The full variable domain, in which reference TRBV9 and TRBJ1-1 provide the parts outside the CDR3, is DSGVTQTPKHLITATGQRVTLRCSPRSGDLSVYWYQQSLDQGLQFLIQYYNGEERAKGNILERFSAQQFPDLHSELNLSSLELGDSALYFCASSVEPSPTEAFFGQGTRLTVV.

This sequence joins TRBV7-9 and TRBJ1-1; 7 bases are a match to TRBD1. V shed 3 bases and J 0 bases; nucleotides not matched to a gene: 1. The CDR3 loop spans 14 amino acids. The germline gives CDR1 SEHNR, CDR2 FQNEAQ (reference sequence). The DNA of the CDR3 is TGTGCCAGCAGCTTCCAGGGGGTGAACACTGAAGCTTTCTTT. This sequence encodes CASSFQGVNTEAFF.

This clone was seen only once. The gene calls are TRBV7-9 and TRBJ1-1; D is perhaps TRBD1 (5 bases). Looked up from germline, CDR1 is SEHNR and CDR2 is FQNEAQ (reference sequence). Trimming cost V 5 bases and J 1 base, with 11 bases left between them. This CDR3 region has 14 residues. CDR3 sequence reads: CASSLTGQNTEAFF. The CDR3 DNA is TGTGCCAGCAGCCTCACGGGGCAGAACACTGAAGCTTTCTTT.

The chain couples TRBV7-9 to TRBJ2-2, with 7 positions matching TRBD2. The germline gives CDR1 SEHNR, CDR2 FQNEAQ (reference sequence). V lost 5 bases, J lost 6 bases, and 3 bases stayed unmatched. CDR3 length: 13 amino acids. CDR3 nucleotides: TGTGCCAGCAGCCTCAGCGGGGCCGGGGAGCTGTTTTTT. The encoded protein is CASSLSGAGELFF.

This clone appeared once. The chain combines TRBV5-5 with TRBJ2-4; D is unclear. Germline lookup yields CDR1 SGHKS and CDR2 YYEKEE (reference sequence). V dropped 5 bases and J dropped 1 base, with 16 bases sitting between them. The CDR3 loop spans 16 amino acids. The CDR3 reads CASRLREIGAKNIQYF. The CDR3 nucleotides are TGTGCCAGCAGGCTAAGAGAAATCGGGGCCAAAAACATTCAGTACTTC. Based on the CDR3 plus reference TRBV5-5 and TRBJ2-4, the full variable domain is DAGVTQSPTHLIKTRGQQVTLRCSPISGHKSVSWYQQVLGQGPQFIFQYYEKEERGRGNFPDRFSARQFPNYSSELNVNALLLGDSALYLCASRLREIGAKNIQYFGAGTRLSVL.

The chain uses TRBV27 and TRBJ2-5, with D perhaps matching TRBD2 (6 bases). The V end lost 1 base, the J end lost 11 bases, and 17 bases lay between the germline ends. In germline, CDR1 is MNHEY, CDR2 SMNVEV (reference sequence). CDR3 size: 14 residues. CDR3 loop: CASSLLGGANPQYF. For the CDR3, the DNA is TGTGCCAGCAGTTTATTGGGGGGAGCGAATCCTCAGTACTTC.

The chain couples TRBV7-2 to TRBJ1-2; 7 bases fit TRBD1. Germline values: CDR1 SGHTA, CDR2 FQGNSA. The CDR3 totals 14 residues. V gave up 3 bases and J gave up 7 bases; unmatched junction bases: 8. CDR3 coding DNA: TGTGCCAGCAGCTTGTTGCAGGGGGTCTTTGGCTACACCTTC. Encoded protein: CASSLLQGVFGYTF.

In DNA form, the CDR3 reads TGTGCCAGCAGCACAAGCGGGAGCCCCTACGAGCAGTACTTC. Protein: CASSTSGSPYEQYF. The chain couples TRBV5-4 to TRBJ2-7, with 8 bases aligning to TRBD2. Germline loops: CDR1 SGHNT, CDR2 YYREEE (reference sequence). CDR3 size: 14 residues. Trimming cost V 4 bases and J 2 bases; bases outside gene matches: 5.

This clone was seen a single time. V is TRBV27 and J is TRBJ2-2; 7 bases are shared with TRBD2. This CDR3 comprises 13 residues. The ends lost 4 bases at V and 6 bases at J; junction bases unmatched: 2. CDR1 MNHEY and CDR2 SMNVEV come from the germline V gene (reference sequence). Written as DNA, the CDR3 is TGTGCCAGCAGTTATACTAGCGCCGGGGAGCTGTTTTTT. As protein: CASSYTSAGELFF.

This chain uses TRBV10-3 with TRBJ1-1; the match to TRBD1 covers 7 bases. Losses at the gene ends were 6 bases for V and 4 bases for J; bases not matched to a gene: 11. CDR3 length: 15 residues. Germline CDR1 and CDR2: ENHRY and SYGVKD. The CDR3 bases are TGTGCCATCAGAAAGACAGGGAAGAGTTCCACTGAAGCTTTCTTT. This encodes CAIRKTGKSSTEAFF.

The CDR3 loop reads CASSPQTGLGNQPQHF. CDR3 bases: TGTGCCAGCAGCCCTCAGACAGGGTTGGGCAATCAGCCCCAGCATTTT. The chain employs TRBV28 and TRBJ1-5; 7 bases are shared with TRBD1. The V and J ends lost 6 bases and 2 bases, in that order; junction bases with no gene match: 10. The germline gives CDR1 MDHEN, CDR2 SYDVKM. This CDR3 spans 16 amino acids. The entire variable domain, with the rest obtained from reference TRBV28 and TRBJ1-5, is as follows: DVKVTQSSRYLVKRTGEKVFLECVQDMDHENMFWYRQDPGLGLRLIYFSYDVKMKEKGDIPEGYSVSREKKERFSLILESASTNQTSMYLCASSPQTGLGNQPQHFGDGTRLSIL.

J is TRBJ2-7 and V is TRBV5-4; no firm D call. In germline, CDR1 is SGHNT, CDR2 YYREEE (reference sequence). This CDR3 is 14 amino acids long. The germline V and J ends were trimmed by 2 bases and 2 bases, with 11 bases remaining between them. CDR3 protein: CASSLVNEPYEQYF. The CDR3 DNA reads TGTGCCAGCAGCTTAGTGAACGAGCCCTACGAGCAGTACTTC. Full variable domain (rest looked up from reference TRBV5-4 and TRBJ2-7): ETGVTQSPTHLIKTRGQQVTLRCSSQSGHNTVSWYQQALGQGPQFIFQYYREEENGRGNFPPRFSGLQFPNYSSELNVNALELDDSALYLCASSLVNEPYEQYFGPGTRLTVT.

This chain links TRBV4-2 with TRBJ1-1, with D unclear. The V end was cut by 0 bases, the J end by 3 bases, with 8 bases between. This CDR3 is built from 14 residues. CDR1 LGHNA and CDR2 YNFKEQ come from the germline V gene. As DNA, the CDR3 is TGTGCCAGCAGCCAAGAAGGAGGGTACACTGAAGCTTTCTTT. It yields the protein CASSQEGGYTEAFF.

The chain carries TRBV5-4 and TRBJ2-1; the match to TRBD2 covers 14 bases. CDR1 and CDR2 (germline): SGHNT, YYREEE (reference sequence). Trimming at V came to 0 bases and at J to 9 bases, leaving 5 bases not matched to a gene. The CDR3 consists of 16 residues. In DNA, the CDR3 is TGTGCCAGCAGCTTGGCGACTAGCGGGAGGGCCGGTGAGCAGTTCTTC. Protein: CASSLATSGRAGEQFF.

CDR3 sequence (DNA): TGTGCCACCAGCAGAGAAAGAGCGGGAGGGGATACGCAGTATTTT. Its translation: CATSRERAGGDTQYF. The chain links TRBV15 to TRBJ2-3, with TRBD2 matching over 10 bases. Losses at the gene ends were 0 bases for V and 6 bases for J; bases not matched to a gene: 3. The V gene's germline CDR1 is LNHNV and CDR2 YYDKDF (reference sequence). The CDR3 covers 15 residues.

V and J are TRBV6-4 and TRBJ1-6; D is possibly TRBD1 (6 bases). V lost 0 bases to trimming and J lost 7 bases, with 10 bases between them. The V gene's germline CDR1 is MRHNA and CDR2 SNTAGT. The CDR3 contains 15 residues. CDR3: CASSDSTGGNSPLHF. CDR3 sequence (DNA): TGTGCCAGCAGTGACTCGACAGGAGGAAATTCACCCCTCCACTTT.

This clone was seen just once. The CDR3 sequence is CASSLEGSGANVLTF. The CDR3 DNA sequence: TGTGCCAGCAGCCTCGAGGGCTCTGGGGCCAACGTCCTGACTTTC. The chain links TRBV27 to TRBJ2-6; weak D call: TRBD2 (5 bases). The CDR3 totals 15 residues. Germline lookup yields CDR1 MNHEY and CDR2 SMNVEV (reference sequence). The ends were cut back, 6 bases at V and 0 bases at J, with 9 bases in the middle.